Listed below are T cell receptor beta chains from one sample, sequenced in a study of cytomegalovirus exposure and HLA in healthy donors. Generated by immunoSEQ multiplex PCR, the TCRdb table keeps only in-frame clones and is missing some. The sample shows 100,000 to 150,000 clones, 65% to 75% of them seen only once. Material for sequencing was PBMCs. The source is a woman between 45 and 65 years old in good health and CMV-seropositive. Each CDR3 is given with its conserved first and last residue. D genes are given only for firm matches. Expanded clones are given a class, and other clones once, few, many or no size at all.

D gene: .
J gene: TRBJ1-2
clone size: .
V gene: TRBV18
CDR3 DNA: TGTGCCAGCTCACCGAAGGAGTTCTATGGCTACACCTTC
CDR3 protein: CASSPKEFYGYTF

D gene: .
J gene: TRBJ1-2
clone size: .
V gene: TRBV15
CDR3 DNA: TGTACCACCAGCAGAGAACGGGTCCCCCTCTATGGCTACACCTTC
CDR3 protein: CTTSRERVPLYGYTF

D gene: .
J gene: TRBJ2-7
clone size: .
V gene: TRBV7-6
CDR3 DNA: TGTGCCAGCAGCTTCAACAGGGCCTACGAGCAGTACTTC
CDR3 protein: CASSFNRAYEQYF

D gene: TRBD2
J gene: TRBJ2-3
clone size: .
V gene: TRBV7-9
CDR3 DNA: TGTTCCAGCAGCCCTCCGGGACTAGCAACAGATACGCAGTATTTT
CDR3 protein: CSSSPPGLATDTQYF

D gene: .
J gene: TRBJ1-2
clone size: .
V gene: TRBV2
CDR3 DNA: TGTGCCAGCAGTCGTCAGGGATCCACTAACTATGGCTACACCTTC
CDR3 protein: CASSRQGSTNYGYTF

D gene: TRBD1
J gene: TRBJ1-6
clone size: .
V gene: TRBV30
CDR3 DNA: TGTGCCTGGAGTCCCTCAGGCAGGGGGCTTTGGAATTCACCCCTCCACTTT
CDR3 protein: CAWSPSGRGLWNSPLHF

D gene: .
J gene: TRBJ2-2
clone size: .
V gene: TRBV7-2
CDR3 DNA: TGTGCCAGCAGCGTACAGGCGACCGGGGAGCTGTTTTTT
CDR3 protein: CASSVQATGELFF

D gene: TRBD1
J gene: TRBJ2-7
clone size: .
V gene: TRBV5-1
CDR3 DNA: TGCGCCAGCAGCCCCCGGGCAGGGGGCTTTTACGAGCAGTACTTC
CDR3 protein: CASSPRAGGFYEQYF

D gene: TRBD1
J gene: TRBJ1-2
clone size: few
V gene: TRBV27
CDR3 DNA: TGTGCCAGCAGGTCGGATACAACAGGGGTAGACTATGGCTACACCTTC
CDR3 protein: CASRSDTTGVDYGYTF

D gene: .
J gene: TRBJ2-1
clone size: .
V gene: TRBV7-2
CDR3 DNA: TGTGCCAGCAGCTCAGTACAGGGAAATGAGCAGTTCTTC
CDR3 protein: CASSSVQGNEQFF

D gene: TRBD1
J gene: TRBJ1-4
clone size: .
V gene: TRBV5-6
CDR3 DNA: TGTGCCAGCAGCCCTCCAGGGGGAACTAATGAAAAACTGTTTTTT
CDR3 protein: CASSPPGGTNEKLFF

D gene: .
J gene: TRBJ2-6
clone size: few
V gene: TRBV7-8
CDR3 DNA: TGTGCCAGCACTTCGGCCAGGGCTGGGGCCAACGTCCTGACTTTC
CDR3 protein: CASTSARAGANVLTF

D gene: .
J gene: TRBJ2-4
clone size: .
V gene: TRBV19
CDR3 DNA: TGTGCCAGTAAAGACAGGCGGTACATTCAGTACTTC
CDR3 protein: CASKDRRYIQYF

D gene: .
J gene: TRBJ1-1
clone size: .
V gene: TRBV6-1
CDR3 DNA: TGTGCCAGCAGTGAATCCTGTGAAGCTTTCTTT
CDR3 protein: CASSESCEAFF

D gene: .
J gene: TRBJ2-7
clone size: .
V gene: TRBV12-2
CDR3 DNA: TGTGCAAGTCGCTTAGAGGAACAGGGGAACTACGAGCAGTACTTC
CDR3 protein: CASRLEEQGNYEQYF

D gene: .
J gene: TRBJ1-1
clone size: .
V gene: TRBV11-3
CDR3 DNA: TGTGCCAGCAGCCCGAGACAGGACATGAACACTGAAGCTTTCTTT
CDR3 protein: CASSPRQDMNTEAFF

D gene: .
J gene: TRBJ2-7
clone size: .
V gene: TRBV18
CDR3 DNA: TGTGCCAGCTCACCCTTCACCGGGGGAGGTTCCGAGCAGTACTTC
CDR3 protein: CASSPFTGGGSEQYF

D gene: .
J gene: TRBJ1-1
clone size: .
V gene: TRBV11-2
CDR3 DNA: TGTGCCAGCAGCTTAGCGATAGGGGGTAACACTGAAGCTTTCTTT
CDR3 protein: CASSLAIGGNTEAFF

D gene: TRBD1
J gene: TRBJ1-4
clone size: .
V gene: TRBV6-1
CDR3 DNA: TGTGCCAGCAGTCCTCAGACAGGGGGTAATGAAAAACTGTTTTTT
CDR3 protein: CASSPQTGGNEKLFF

D gene: TRBD2
J gene: TRBJ2-1
clone size: .
V gene: TRBV5-1
CDR3 DNA: TGCGCCAGCAGCCCGGCGCGGACTAGCGGGGGGAACAATGAGCAGTTCTTC
CDR3 protein: CASSPARTSGGNNEQFF

D gene: .
J gene: TRBJ2-7
clone size: .
V gene: TRBV5-6
CDR3 DNA: TGTGCCAGCAGTCCAGTTGGGGCGGGACCCTACGAGCAGTACTTC
CDR3 protein: CASSPVGAGPYEQYF

D gene: TRBD2
J gene: TRBJ2-3
clone size: .
V gene: TRBV19
CDR3 DNA: TGTGCCAGCTCAAAGGGACTAGTCCCAACAGATACGCAGTATTTT
CDR3 protein: CASSKGLVPTDTQYF

D gene: .
J gene: TRBJ1-2
clone size: .
V gene: TRBV27
CDR3 DNA: TGTGCCAGCAGTTTATATGGAGATGGCTACACCTTC
CDR3 protein: CASSLYGDGYTF

D gene: .
J gene: TRBJ1-1
clone size: .
V gene: TRBV5-5
CDR3 DNA: TGTGCCAGCAGTTTGGACAGTCAAGCTTTCTTT
CDR3 protein: CASSLDSQAFF

D gene: TRBD2
J gene: TRBJ2-1
clone size: .
V gene: TRBV5-1
CDR3 DNA: TGCGCCAGCAGCCTTAGCGGGGGGCCCGGCAATGAGCAGTTCTTC
CDR3 protein: CASSLSGGPGNEQFF